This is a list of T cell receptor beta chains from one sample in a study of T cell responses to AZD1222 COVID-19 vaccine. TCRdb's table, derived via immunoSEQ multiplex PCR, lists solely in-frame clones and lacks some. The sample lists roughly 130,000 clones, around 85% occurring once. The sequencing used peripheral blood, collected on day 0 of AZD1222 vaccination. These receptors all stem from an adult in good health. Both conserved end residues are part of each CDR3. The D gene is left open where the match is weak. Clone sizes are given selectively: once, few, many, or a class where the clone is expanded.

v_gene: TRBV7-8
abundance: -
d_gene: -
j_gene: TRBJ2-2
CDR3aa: CASSFNPQRTTGELFF
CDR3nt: TGTGCCAGCAGCTTTAACCCCCAGAGGACCACCGGGGAGCTGTTTTTT

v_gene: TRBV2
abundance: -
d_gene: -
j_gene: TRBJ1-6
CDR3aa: CASIEKTVNSPLHF
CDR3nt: TGTGCCAGCATTGAGAAGACAGTGAATTCACCCCTCCACTTT

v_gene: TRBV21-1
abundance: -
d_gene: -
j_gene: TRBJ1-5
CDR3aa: CASSPPKGKQINSNQPQHF
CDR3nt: TGTGCCAGCAGCCCCCCCAAAGGGAAACAGATCAATAGCAATCAGCCCCAGCATTTT

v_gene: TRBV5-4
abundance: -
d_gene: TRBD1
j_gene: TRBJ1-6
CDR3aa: CASTWTGTYNSPLHF
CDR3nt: TGTGCCAGCACCTGGACAGGGACCTATAATTCACCCCTCCACTTT

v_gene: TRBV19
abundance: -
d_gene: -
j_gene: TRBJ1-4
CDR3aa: CARPPGDLRTNEKLFF
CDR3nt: TGTGCCAGGCCCCCAGGGGATCTTAGAACTAATGAAAAACTGTTTTTT

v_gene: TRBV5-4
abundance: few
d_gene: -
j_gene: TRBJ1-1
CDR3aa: CASSSGGASNTEAFF
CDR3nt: TGTGCCAGCAGCTCCGGGGGAGCCTCGAACACTGAAGCTTTCTTT

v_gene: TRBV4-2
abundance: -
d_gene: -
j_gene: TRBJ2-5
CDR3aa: CASSHAPSKVRPAPWETQYF
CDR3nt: TGTGCCAGCAGCCACGCCCCCTCGAAAGTGCGCCCCGCCCCTTGGGAGACCCAGTACTTC

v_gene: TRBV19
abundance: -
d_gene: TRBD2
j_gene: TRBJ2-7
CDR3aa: CASNHPGGNYEQYF
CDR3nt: TGTGCCAGTAACCACCCGGGAGGAAACTACGAGCAGTACTTC

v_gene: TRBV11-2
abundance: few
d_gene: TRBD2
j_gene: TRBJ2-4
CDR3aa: CASSTRLAGGPKAHF
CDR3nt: TGTGCCAGCAGCACCCGACTAGCGGGAGGGCCGAAGGCGCACTTC

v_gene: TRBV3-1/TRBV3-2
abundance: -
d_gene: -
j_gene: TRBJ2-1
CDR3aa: CASSQDQLGERNEQFF
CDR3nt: TGTGCCAGCAGCCAAGATCAACTAGGGGAACGGAATGAGCAGTTCTTC

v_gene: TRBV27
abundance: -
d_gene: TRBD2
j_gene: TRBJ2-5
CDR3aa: CASSPPRLAGTQETQYF
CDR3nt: TGTGCCAGCAGTCCCCCCCGACTAGCGGGAACCCAAGAGACCCAGTACTTC

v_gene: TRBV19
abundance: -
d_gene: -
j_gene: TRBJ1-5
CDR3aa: CASSIRGFNQPQHF
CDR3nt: TGTGCCAGTAGTATCAGGGGATTCAATCAGCCCCAGCATTTT

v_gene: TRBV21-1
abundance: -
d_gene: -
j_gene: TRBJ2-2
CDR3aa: CASSFGETGELFF
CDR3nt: TGTGCCAGCAGTTTCGGGGAAACCGGGGAGCTGTTTTTT

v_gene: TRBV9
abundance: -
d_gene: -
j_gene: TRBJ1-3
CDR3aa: CASSVLPREGITGNTIYF
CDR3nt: TGTGCCAGCAGCGTACTACCCCGTGAAGGGATAACTGGAAACACCATATATTTT

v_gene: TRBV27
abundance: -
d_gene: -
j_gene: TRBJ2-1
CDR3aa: CASSYLGRGSYNEQFF
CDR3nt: TGTGCCAGCAGTTACCTAGGTAGGGGCTCCTACAATGAGCAGTTCTTC

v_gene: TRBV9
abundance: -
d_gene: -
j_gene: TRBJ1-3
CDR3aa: CASSAVHSGNTIYF
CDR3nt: TGTGCCAGCAGCGCCGTCCACTCTGGAAACACCATATATTTT

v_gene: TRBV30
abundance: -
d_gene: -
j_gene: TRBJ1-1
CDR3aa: CAFGQSFLTEAFF
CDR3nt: TGTGCCTTTGGACAGAGTTTTCTCACTGAAGCTTTCTTT

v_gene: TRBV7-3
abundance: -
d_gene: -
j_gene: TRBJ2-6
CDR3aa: CASKLENEANVLTF
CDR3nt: TGTGCCAGCAAACTAGAAAATGAGGCCAACGTCCTGACTTTC

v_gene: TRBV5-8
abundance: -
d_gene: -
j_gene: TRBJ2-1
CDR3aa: CASRQVPRNEQFF
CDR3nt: TGTGCCAGCAGACAGGTCCCTCGGAATGAGCAGTTCTTC

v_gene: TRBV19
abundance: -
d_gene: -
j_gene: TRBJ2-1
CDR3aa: CASSLTGYEQFF
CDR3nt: TGTGCCAGTAGTTTGACAGGATATGAGCAGTTCTTC

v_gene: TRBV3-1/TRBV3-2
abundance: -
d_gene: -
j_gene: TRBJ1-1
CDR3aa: CASSQDPGNTEAFF
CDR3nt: TGTGCCAGCAGCCAAGACCCGGGGAACACTGAAGCTTTCTTT

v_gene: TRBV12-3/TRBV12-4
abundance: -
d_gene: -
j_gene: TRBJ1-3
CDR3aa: CASSLASWGDNF
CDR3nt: TGTGCCAGCAGTTTAGCGAGTTGGGGAGACAATTTT

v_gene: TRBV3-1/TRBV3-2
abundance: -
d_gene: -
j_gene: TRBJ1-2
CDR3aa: CASSSQGERGRGYTF
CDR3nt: TGTGCCAGCAGCAGCCAAGGGGAGAGGGGTCGCGGCTACACCTTC

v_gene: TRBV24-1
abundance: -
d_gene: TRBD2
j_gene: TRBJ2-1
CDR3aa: CATSGIERGSSYNEQFF
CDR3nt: TGTGCCACCAGTGGGATAGAGCGCGGGAGCTCCTACAATGAGCAGTTCTTC

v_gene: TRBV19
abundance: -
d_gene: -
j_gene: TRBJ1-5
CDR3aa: CASSDRTGNQPQHF
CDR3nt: TGTGCCAGTAGCGACCGGACGGGAAATCAGCCCCAGCATTTT

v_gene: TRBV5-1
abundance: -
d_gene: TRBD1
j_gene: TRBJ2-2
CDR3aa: CASSPGQMNTGELFF
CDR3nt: TGCGCCAGCAGCCCGGGACAGATGAACACCGGGGAGCTGTTTTTT

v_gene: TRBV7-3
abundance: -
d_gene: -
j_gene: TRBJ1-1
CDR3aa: CASSFSGKTEAFF
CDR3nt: TGTGCCAGCAGCTTCTCAGGGAAGACTGAAGCTTTCTTT

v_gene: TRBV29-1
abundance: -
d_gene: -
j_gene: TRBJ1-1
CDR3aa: CSVEGGPDTEAFF
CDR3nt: TGCAGCGTTGAAGGGGGACCGGACACTGAAGCTTTCTTT

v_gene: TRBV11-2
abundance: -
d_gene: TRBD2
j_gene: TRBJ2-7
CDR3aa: CASRSLAFTYEQYF
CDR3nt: TGTGCCAGCAGATCACTAGCGTTTACCTACGAGCAGTACTTC

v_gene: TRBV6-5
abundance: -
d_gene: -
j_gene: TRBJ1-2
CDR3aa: CASSYSMLDGYTF
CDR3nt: TGTGCCAGCAGTTACTCGATGTTGGATGGCTACACCTTC

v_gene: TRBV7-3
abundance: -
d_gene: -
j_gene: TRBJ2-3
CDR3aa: CASGAGRGDTQYF
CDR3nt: TGTGCCAGTGGGGCGGGGCGGGGAGATACGCAGTATTTT

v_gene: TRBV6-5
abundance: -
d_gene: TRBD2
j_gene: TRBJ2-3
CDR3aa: CASSKLAVSTDTQYF
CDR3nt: TGTGCCAGCAGTAAACTAGCGGTTAGCACAGATACGCAGTATTTT